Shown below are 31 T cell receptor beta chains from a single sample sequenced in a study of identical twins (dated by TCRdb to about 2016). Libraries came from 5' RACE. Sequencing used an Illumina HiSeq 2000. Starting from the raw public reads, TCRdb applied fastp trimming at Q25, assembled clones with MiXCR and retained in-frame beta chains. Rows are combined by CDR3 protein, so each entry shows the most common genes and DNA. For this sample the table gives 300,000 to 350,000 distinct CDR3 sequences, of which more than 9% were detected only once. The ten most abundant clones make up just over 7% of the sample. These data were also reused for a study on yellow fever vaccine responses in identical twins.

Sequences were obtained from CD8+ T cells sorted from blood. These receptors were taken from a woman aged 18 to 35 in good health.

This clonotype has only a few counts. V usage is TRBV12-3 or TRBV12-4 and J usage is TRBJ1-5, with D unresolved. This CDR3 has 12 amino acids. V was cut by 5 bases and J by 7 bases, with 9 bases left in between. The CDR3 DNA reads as TGTGCCAGCAGTCCACCCCTCCAGCCCCAGCATTTT. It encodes CASSPPLQPQHF.

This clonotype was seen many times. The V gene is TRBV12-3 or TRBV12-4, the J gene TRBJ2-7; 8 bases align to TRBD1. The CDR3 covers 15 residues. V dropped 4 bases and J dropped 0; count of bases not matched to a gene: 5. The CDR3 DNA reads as TGTGCCAGCAGTTCCGGAACAGGGGGCTCCTACGAGCAGTACTTC. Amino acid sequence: CASSSGTGGSYEQYF.

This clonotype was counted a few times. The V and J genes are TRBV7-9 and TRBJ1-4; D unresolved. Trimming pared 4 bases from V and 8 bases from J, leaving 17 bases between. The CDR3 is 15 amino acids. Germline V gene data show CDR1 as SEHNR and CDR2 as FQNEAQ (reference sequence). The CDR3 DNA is TGTGCCAGCAGCTCCTGGACCGACGCCCTCGAAAAACTGTTTTTT. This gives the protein CASSSWTDALEKLFF.

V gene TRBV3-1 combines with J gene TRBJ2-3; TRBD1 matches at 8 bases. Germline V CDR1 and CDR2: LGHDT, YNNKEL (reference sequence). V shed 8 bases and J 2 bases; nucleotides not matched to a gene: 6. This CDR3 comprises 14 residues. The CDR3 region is CASQETGVTDTQYF. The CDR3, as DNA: TGTGCCAGCCAGGAGACAGGGGTCACAGATACGCAGTATTTT.

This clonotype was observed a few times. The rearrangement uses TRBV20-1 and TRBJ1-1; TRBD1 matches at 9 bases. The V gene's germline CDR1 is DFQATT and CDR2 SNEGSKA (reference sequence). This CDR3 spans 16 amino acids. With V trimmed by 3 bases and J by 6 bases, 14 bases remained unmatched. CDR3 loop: CSARSDRGVQEPEAFF. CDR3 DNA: TGCAGTGCTAGGTCGGACAGGGGAGTGCAGGAACCTGAAGCTTTCTTT.

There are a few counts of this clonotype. This CDR3 is CSANPGPNSPLHF. CDR3 sequence (DNA): TGCAGTGCTAACCCGGGCCCTAATTCACCCCTCCACTTT. This chain links TRBV20-1 with TRBJ1-6; D remains unclear. CDR3 length: 13 amino acids. Trimming cost V 4 bases and J 6 bases, with 10 bases left between them. The germline CDR1 and CDR2 sequences are DFQATT and SNEGSKA (reference sequence).

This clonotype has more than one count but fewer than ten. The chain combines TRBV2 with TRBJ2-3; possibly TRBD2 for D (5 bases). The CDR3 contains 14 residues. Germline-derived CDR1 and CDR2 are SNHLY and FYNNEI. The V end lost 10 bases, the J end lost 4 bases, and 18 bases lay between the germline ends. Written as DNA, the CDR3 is TGTGCCATCACGGACCCTAGCCACCCAGATACGCAGTATTTT. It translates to CAITDPSHPDTQYF.

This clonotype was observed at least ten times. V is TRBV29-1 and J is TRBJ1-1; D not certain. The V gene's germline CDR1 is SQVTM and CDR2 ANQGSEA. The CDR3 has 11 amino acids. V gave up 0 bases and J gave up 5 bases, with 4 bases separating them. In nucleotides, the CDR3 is TGCAGCGTTGAAGACTTAACTGAAGCTTTCTTT. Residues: CSVEDLTEAFF.

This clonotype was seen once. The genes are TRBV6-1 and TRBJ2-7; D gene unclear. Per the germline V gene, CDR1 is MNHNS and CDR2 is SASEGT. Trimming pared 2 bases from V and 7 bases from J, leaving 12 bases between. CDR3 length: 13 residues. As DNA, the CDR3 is TGTGCCAGCAGTGAAAACCCCTATGGGGAGCAGTACTTC. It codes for CASSENPYGEQYF.

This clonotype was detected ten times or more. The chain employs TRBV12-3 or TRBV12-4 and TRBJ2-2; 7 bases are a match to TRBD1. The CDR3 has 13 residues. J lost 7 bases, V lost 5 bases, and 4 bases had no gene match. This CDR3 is CASSLGQVGELFF. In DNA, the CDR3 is TGTGCCAGCAGTCTCGGACAGGTCGGGGAGCTGTTTTTT.

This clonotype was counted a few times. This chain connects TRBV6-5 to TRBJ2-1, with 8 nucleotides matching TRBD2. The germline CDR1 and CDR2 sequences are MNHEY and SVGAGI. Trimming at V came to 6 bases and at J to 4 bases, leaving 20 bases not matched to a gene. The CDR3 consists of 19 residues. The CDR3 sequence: CASSNRATEREFLYNEQFF. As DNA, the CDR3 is TGTGCCAGCAGCAACCGAGCAACTGAGCGGGAGTTCCTTTACAATGAGCAGTTCTTC.

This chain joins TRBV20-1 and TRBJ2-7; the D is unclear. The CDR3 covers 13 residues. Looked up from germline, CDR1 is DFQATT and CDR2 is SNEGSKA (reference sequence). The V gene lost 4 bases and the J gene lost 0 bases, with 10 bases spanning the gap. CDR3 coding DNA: TGCAGTGCTACCCGGGCTAGCTCCTACGAGCAGTACTTC. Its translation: CSATRASSYEQYF.

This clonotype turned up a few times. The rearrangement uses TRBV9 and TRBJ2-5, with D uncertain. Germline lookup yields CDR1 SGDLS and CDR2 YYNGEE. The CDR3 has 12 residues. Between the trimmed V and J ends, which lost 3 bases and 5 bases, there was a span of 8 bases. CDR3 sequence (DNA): TGTGCCAGCAGCGACCTATCGGAGACCCAGTACTTC. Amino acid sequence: CASSDLSETQYF.

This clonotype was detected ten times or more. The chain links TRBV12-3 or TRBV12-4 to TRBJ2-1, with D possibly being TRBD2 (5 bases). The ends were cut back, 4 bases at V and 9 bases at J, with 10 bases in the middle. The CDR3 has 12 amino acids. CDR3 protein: CASSSPSLEQFF. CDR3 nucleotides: TGTGCCAGCAGTTCGCCTAGCCTTGAGCAGTTCTTC.

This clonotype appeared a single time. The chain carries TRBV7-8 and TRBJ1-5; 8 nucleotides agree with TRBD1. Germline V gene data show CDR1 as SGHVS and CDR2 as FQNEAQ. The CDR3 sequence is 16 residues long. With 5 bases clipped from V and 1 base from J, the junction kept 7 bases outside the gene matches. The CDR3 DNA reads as TGTGCCAGCAGCCCCGGGACAGGTGTGAGCAATCAGCCCCAGCATTTT. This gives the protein CASSPGTGVSNQPQHF.

The DNA for the CDR3 is TGTGCCAGCAGTCACGACAGCTACGAGCAGTACGTC. Translated: CASSHDSYEQYV. The chain uses TRBV28 and TRBJ2-7; tentatively, D is TRBD1 (5 bases). This CDR3 has 12 amino acids. Germline assignment: CDR1 MDHEN and CDR2 SYDVKM. V gave up 5 bases and J gave up 3 bases, with 8 bases separating them.

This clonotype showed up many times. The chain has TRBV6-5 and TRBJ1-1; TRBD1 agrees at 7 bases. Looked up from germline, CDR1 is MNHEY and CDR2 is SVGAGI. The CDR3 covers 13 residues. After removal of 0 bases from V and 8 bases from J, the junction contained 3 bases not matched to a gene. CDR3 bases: TGTGCCAGCAGTTACTCCGGGACAGAAGAAGCTTTCTTT. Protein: CASSYSGTEEAFF.

The CDR3, as DNA: TGTGCCAGCAGTTTCCCCGGGGGGGCCCGAGAGCAGTATTTT. It codes for CASSFPGGAREQYF. The V gene is TRBV28, the J gene TRBJ2-3, with 8 nucleotides matching TRBD2. The CDR3 contains 14 residues. With V trimmed by 3 bases and J by 11 bases, 10 bases remained unmatched. The germline gives CDR1 MDHEN, CDR2 SYDVKM.

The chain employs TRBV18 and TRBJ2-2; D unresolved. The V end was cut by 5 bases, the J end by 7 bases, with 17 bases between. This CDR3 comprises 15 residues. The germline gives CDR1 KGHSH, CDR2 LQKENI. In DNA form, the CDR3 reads TGTGCCAGCTCAGCCTCACCGGCTTGGAACGGGGAGCTGTTTTTT. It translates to CASSASPAWNGELFF.

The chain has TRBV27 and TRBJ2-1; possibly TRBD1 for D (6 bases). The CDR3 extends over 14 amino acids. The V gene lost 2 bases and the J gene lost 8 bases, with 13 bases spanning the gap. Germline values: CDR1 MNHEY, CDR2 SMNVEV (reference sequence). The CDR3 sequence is CASSLQTGRDEQFF. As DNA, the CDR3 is TGTGCCAGCAGTTTACAAACAGGGCGCGATGAGCAGTTCTTC.

Written as DNA, the CDR3 is TGTGCCAGCAGCTTATGGGGTTCCGCTGAAGCTTTCTTT. It specifies CASSLWGSAEAFF. V is TRBV7-6 and J is TRBJ1-1; D gene unclear. There are 13 residues in the CDR3. V was cut by 2 bases and J by 6 bases, with 10 bases left in between. Germline V lookup: CDR1 SGHVS, CDR2 FNYEAQ.

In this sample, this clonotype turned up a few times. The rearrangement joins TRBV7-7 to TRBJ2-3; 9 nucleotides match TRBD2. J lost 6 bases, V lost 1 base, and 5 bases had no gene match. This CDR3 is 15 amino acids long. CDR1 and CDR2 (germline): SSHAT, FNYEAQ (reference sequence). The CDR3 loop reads CASSLEASGDDTQYF. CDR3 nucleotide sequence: TGTGCCAGCAGCTTAGAGGCTAGCGGGGATGATACGCAGTATTTT.

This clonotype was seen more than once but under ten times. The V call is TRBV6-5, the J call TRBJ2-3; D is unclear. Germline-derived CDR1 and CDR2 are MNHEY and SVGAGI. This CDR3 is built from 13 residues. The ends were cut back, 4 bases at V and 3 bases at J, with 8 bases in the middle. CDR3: CASSSGITDTQYF. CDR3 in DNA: TGTGCCAGCAGTTCAGGAATAACAGATACGCAGTATTTT.

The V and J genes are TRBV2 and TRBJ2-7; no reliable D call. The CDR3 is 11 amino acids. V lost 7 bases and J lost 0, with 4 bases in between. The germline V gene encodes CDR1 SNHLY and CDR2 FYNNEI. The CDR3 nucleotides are TGTGCCAGCACTATCTCCTACGAGCAGTACTTC. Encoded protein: CASTISYEQYF.

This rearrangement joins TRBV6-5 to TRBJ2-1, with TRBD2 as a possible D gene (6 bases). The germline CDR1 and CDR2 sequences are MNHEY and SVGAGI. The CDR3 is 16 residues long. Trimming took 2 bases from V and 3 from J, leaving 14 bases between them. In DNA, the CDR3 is TGTGCCAGCAGTTACGTGGGTAGCGGAAGCTACAATGAGCAGTTCTTC. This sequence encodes CASSYVGSGSYNEQFF.

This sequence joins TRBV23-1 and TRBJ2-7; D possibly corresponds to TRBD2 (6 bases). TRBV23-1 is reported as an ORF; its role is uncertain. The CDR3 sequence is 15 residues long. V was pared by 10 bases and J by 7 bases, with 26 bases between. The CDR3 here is CAIPLGRDHLTEQYV. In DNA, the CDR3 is TGCGCCATCCCCCTCGGGCGGGACCACCTTACAGAGCAGTACGTC.

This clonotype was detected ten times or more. CDR3 DNA sequence: TGCGCCAGCAGCCAAGTGAGCGGGAGGGCCTACGAGCAGTACTTC. Translated: CASSQVSGRAYEQYF. The gene calls are TRBV4-3 and TRBJ2-7; TRBD2 aligns across 10 bases. Unmatched junction bases numbered 2, after V lost 1 base and J lost 2 bases. Germline values: CDR1 LGHNA, CDR2 YSLEER. This CDR3 contains 15 residues.

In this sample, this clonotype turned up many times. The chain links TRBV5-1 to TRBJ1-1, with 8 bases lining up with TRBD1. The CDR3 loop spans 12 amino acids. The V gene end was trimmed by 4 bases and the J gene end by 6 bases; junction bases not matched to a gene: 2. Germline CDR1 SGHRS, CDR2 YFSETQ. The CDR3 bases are TGCGCCAGCAGCCAGACAGGGGCTGAAGCTTTCTTT. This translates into CASSQTGAEAFF.

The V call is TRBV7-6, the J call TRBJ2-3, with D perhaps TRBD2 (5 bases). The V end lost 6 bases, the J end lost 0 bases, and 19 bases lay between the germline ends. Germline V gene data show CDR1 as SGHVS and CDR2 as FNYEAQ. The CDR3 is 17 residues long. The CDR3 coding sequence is TGTGCCAGCAGTTTACAGAGGTTGTGGACTAGCACAGATACGCAGTATTTT. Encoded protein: CASSLQRLWTSTDTQYF.

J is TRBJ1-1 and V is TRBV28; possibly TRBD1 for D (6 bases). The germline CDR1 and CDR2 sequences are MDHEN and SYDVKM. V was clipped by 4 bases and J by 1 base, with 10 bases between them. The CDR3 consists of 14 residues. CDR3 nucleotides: TGTGCCAGCAGTTCACAGGGTCGGAACACTGAAGCTTTCTTT. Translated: CASSSQGRNTEAFF.

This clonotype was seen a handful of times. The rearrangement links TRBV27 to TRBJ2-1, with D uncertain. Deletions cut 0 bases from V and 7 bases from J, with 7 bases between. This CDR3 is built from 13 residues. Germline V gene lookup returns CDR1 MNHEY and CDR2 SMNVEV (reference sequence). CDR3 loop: CASSLSAQNEQFF. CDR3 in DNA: TGTGCCAGCAGTTTATCTGCACAGAATGAGCAGTTCTTC.